This T cell receptor (beta chain) was obtained from a study of identical twins' blood T cells. Findings of the study overall: Each donor's most abundant TCRbeta clonotypes shared more CDR3 sequences with her twin than unrelated donors.

Germline assignment: CDR1 SEHNR and CDR2 FQNEAQ (reference sequence). Deletions cut 1 base from V and 2 bases from J, with 8 bases between. The CDR3 runs to 14 residues. TCR cDNA libraries were made from RNA using a previously described, modified protocol. TCRdb re-called the 5' RACE reads with MiXCR, one entry per CDR3 protein. The sample records about 370,000 distinct CDR3 sequences, 28% being singletons. Of note for this clonotype: Its antigen remains unknown.

Sequences were obtained from PBMCs. The V call is TRBV7-9, the J call TRBJ1-2; D is unclear. This sequence originates from a woman aged 18-49 years in good health. CDR3 protein: CASSLGGINYGYTF. CDR3 bases: TGTGCCAGCAGCTTAGGTGGAATCAACTATGGCTACACCTTC.